Detailed here is one TCR beta chain. This clone was seen only a few times. It has no known antigen specificity. There are no base qualities to consult, and no much larger clone falls within one base. The data originate from a study of beta chain features in type 1 diabetes (dated by TCRdb to the late 2010s). With regard to the full study: Mean age, gender distribution, total cell number and subset yield were not different between patients and healthy donors. A total of approximately 110,000,000 sorted cells were examined across all samples, and a strong correlation was observed between cell number per subset and RNA yield. In the study, recently diagnosed type 1 diabetes patients and matched healthy donors were compared on the TCRB repertoires of their sorted circulating CD4+ T cell subsets. Naive and central memory subsets were obtained from all 30 or so donors, but regulatory and stem cell-like memory subsets were isolated from only 8 patients and roughly eight healthy donors.

What the work shows at the level of the full study, not this receptor alone: Because cDNA was sequenced instead of genomic DNA, activated cells with high expression could be over-represented, although the groups did not differ in activation or CD3 levels. In all four CD4+ subsets, TCRB CDR3 length was moderately but significantly shorter in type 1 diabetes patients. Only small numbers of individuals were included in the HLA sub-analyses, which left unresolved whether HLA type had any influence on TCRB rearrangement. Shorter templates might be favored by PCR, yet because patient and control samples were amplified and corrected together, any such skew would affect both groups equally. The naive, central memory and regulatory TCRB repertoires appeared to resemble one another more closely among patients than among healthy donors. At VDJ recombination sites, type 1 diabetes patients had fewer insertions and more deleted nucleotides, which implies abnormalities in thymic rearrangement.

All of the isolated RNA was reverse transcribed with the High Capacity cDNA Reverse Transcription Kit, so expressed TCRB transcripts were sequenced. Naive, central memory and regulatory T cell samples underwent deep immunoSEQ sequencing, averaging about 3.3 million total reads per sample. Sorted cells were lysed in RLT buffer, and RNA was extracted using DNase-treated RNeasy Micro or Mini kits according to cell number. Each cell subset was processed on its own to prevent cross-contamination, while patient and healthy donor samples were processed together. TCRB sequences were amplified from cDNA with the immunoSEQ multiplex PCR, producing 87-bp fragments spanning the CDR3 region. Amplicons were sequenced on the Illumina HiSeq platform. As for how the authors treated the data: Synthetic template baselines were used to correct PCR bias computationally, reads within Hamming distance 2 were collapsed together, and singletons that could not be merged were discarded. Reads were aligned to IMGT to assign V, D and J genes, CDR3 length, and insertions or deletions at six rearrangement sites. Clonotype counts were normalized to sorted cell number within each subset before computing true diversity and Gini coefficients with the tcR R package. The overlap coefficient, calculated on TCRB nucleotide sequences, was used to measure repertoire sharing. Drawn from immuneACCESS, this table holds only the in-frame rearrangements with V and J called that TCRdb kept. Clones are partly lost; checked studies trace under half to an unresolved V gene and leave the rest unexplained. V and J calls and clone size are copied from that table; D and trimming were computed from the DNA. The sample table lists 150,000 to 200,000 clones, around 13% of them with a count of one. The top ten clonotypes cover 0.6% to 0.8% of the sample.

Each donor gave one peripheral blood draw, roughly 110 mL on average, collected into heparinised tubes. A BD FACSAria II was used to sort naive, central memory, regulatory and stem cell-like memory CD4+ T cells with a panel that included CD45RO, CCR7, CD25, CD127, CD95 and CD27. A purity above 98% was achieved for all sorted populations. PBMCs were isolated right away by Lymphoprep density gradient centrifugation and were stained directly, without culture. So that batch effects would be minimized, each experiment stained and sorted samples in pairs, pairing one healthy donor with one patient. The sample was central memory CD4+ T cells from blood. The clonotype originates from a woman under 30 in good health.

Here the CDR3 is given as CASSQEHSGSGANVLTF. The DNA reads TGTGCCAGCAGCCAAGAGCATTCTGGTTCTGGGGCCAACGTCCTGACTTTC. The chain is assembled from TRBV5-4 and TRBJ2-6, with the D gene not clear enough to name. The germline V gene (reference sequence) sets CDR1 to SGHNT and CDR2 to YYREEE. At the junction V is shortened by 4 bases and J by 1 base, with 15 bases in between. The CDR3 covers 17 residues, taking in both the cysteine and the phenylalanine. The retained sequence is limited to the CDR3, 51 bases, with the frame set at the first base. Where the CDR3 stops, the reference TRBV5-4 and TRBJ2-6 genes take over; the full variable domain is ETGVTQSPTHLIKTRGQQVTLRCSSQSGHNTVSWYQQALGQGPQFIFQYYREEENGRGNFPPRFSGLQFPNYSSELNVNALELDDSALYLCASSQEHSGSGANVLTFGAGSRLTVL.